A single sample gave rise to the 20 T cell receptor beta chains below, sequenced in a study of lymphopenia after photon versus proton radiotherapy. The repertoire was sequenced with immunoSEQ multiplex PCR; TCRdb's copy has only in-frame clones and lacks some. The sample has under 35,000 clones, roughly nine tenths seen once; the top ten hold about 6.6%. The material was peripheral blood, obtained from a patient treated with proton-based radiotherapy. Receptors were obtained from a woman in her 70s with pancreatic cancer. Some clones in this sample may be carry-over from other donors' samples.

The chain carries TRBV29-1 and TRBJ2-5; D may correspond to TRBD1 or TRBD2 (5 bases each). The CDR3 has 15 residues. V lost 7 bases to trimming and J lost 2 bases, with 20 bases between them. Looked up from germline, CDR1 is SQVTM and CDR2 is ANQGSEA. CDR3 sequence: CSASPGGGQQETQYF. CDR3 nucleotide sequence: TGCAGCGCGTCCCCCGGTGGAGGACAACAAGAGACCCAGTACTTC.

This sequence joins TRBV27 and TRBJ2-5; 7 nucleotides align to TRBD2. The ends lost 2 bases at V and 3 bases at J; junction bases unmatched: 9. The length of the CDR3 is 16 residues. CDR1 MNHEY and CDR2 SMNVEV come from the germline V gene (reference sequence). CDR3 sequence: CASSLGAGFSKETQYF. CDR3 DNA: TGTGCCAGCAGTTTAGGAGCGGGATTCTCCAAAGAGACCCAGTACTTC.

The genes are TRBV5-1 and TRBJ1-1; D not certain. Germline V gives CDR1 SGHRS, CDR2 YFSETQ. The CDR3 is made up of 13 amino acids. Trimming removed 0 bases from V and 5 bases from J, with 8 bases in between. The CDR3 DNA is TGCGCCAGCAGCTTGGGGAGTGAAACTGAAGCTTTCTTT. Its translation is CASSLGSETEAFF.

This clone was seen once. V gene TRBV5-1 combines with J gene TRBJ1-4, with 9 bases identical to TRBD1. Trimming removed 7 bases from V and 5 bases from J; junction bases left unmatched: 12. Germline CDR1 and CDR2: SGHRS and YFSETQ. There are 16 residues in the CDR3. CDR3 amino acids: CASAFGPGQGNEKLFF. The CDR3 bases are TGCGCCAGCGCTTTTGGGCCGGGACAGGGAAATGAAAAACTGTTTTTT.

The chain recombines TRBV12-5 with TRBJ1-1; TRBD1 agrees at 7 bases. This CDR3 spans 13 amino acids. Trimming at V came to 6 bases and at J to 5 bases, leaving 6 bases not matched to a gene. Germline V gene data show CDR1 as LGHNT and CDR2 as FRNRAP. CDR3 nucleotide sequence: TGTGCTAGTGGAACAGGGGTGGGAACTGAAGCTTTCTTT. It encodes CASGTGVGTEAFF.

V is TRBV11-2 and J is TRBJ1-4, with no clear D. CDR1 is SGHAT, CDR2 FQNNGV, per germline. The CDR3 consists of 16 residues. The germline V and J ends were trimmed by 0 bases and 0 bases, with 8 bases remaining between them. CDR3 nucleotides: TGTGCCAGCAGCTTAGATTGGGGAGCAACTAATGAAAAACTGTTTTTT. Encoded protein: CASSLDWGATNEKLFF.

This chain uses TRBV9 with TRBJ2-1; tentative D call: TRBD2 (6 bases). The CDR3 spans 17 residues. Germline V lookup: CDR1 SGDLS, CDR2 YYNGEE. Trimming left V 4 bases short and J 0 bases short, with 17 bases between. CDR3 bases: TGTGCCAGCAGCCCGCATCAGCGGGTGAGCTCCTACAATGAGCAGTTCTTC. Its translation is CASSPHQRVSSYNEQFF.

The CDR3 is CASRGEFNEKLFF. DNA of the CDR3: TGTGCCAGTAGAGGGGAGTTTAATGAAAAACTGTTTTTT. This chain joins TRBV19 and TRBJ1-4, with a tentative D call TRBD1 (5 bases). The V gene lost 6 bases and the J gene lost 4 bases, with 9 bases spanning the gap. The germline V gene has CDR1 LNHDA and CDR2 SQIVND (reference sequence). The CDR3 extends over 13 amino acids. Filled out from reference TRBV19 and TRBJ1-4, the complete variable domain reads DGGITQSPKYLFRKEGQNVTLSCEQNLNHDAMYWYRQDPGQGLRLIYYSQIVNDFQKGDIAEGYSVSREKKESFPLTVTSAQKNPTAFYLCASRGEFNEKLFFGSGTQLSVL.

This clone came up once. V gene TRBV5-4 combines with J gene TRBJ2-5; 7 nucleotides line up with TRBD1. V gave up 5 bases and J gave up 5 bases; unmatched junction bases: 6. The CDR3 spans 13 residues. CDR1 is SGHNT, CDR2 YYREEE, per germline (reference sequence). The CDR3 is CASSFTGEETQYF. CDR3 DNA: TGTGCCAGCAGTTTTACAGGGGAGGAGACCCAGTACTTC.

This clone appeared a single time. This chain joins TRBV13 and TRBJ2-1, with 12 bases fitting TRBD2. The germline gives CDR1 PRHDT, CDR2 FYEKMQ (reference sequence). CDR3 length: 20 residues. V was clipped by 4 bases and J by 2 bases; unmatched bases: 15. CDR3 bases: TGTGCCAGCAGCTCCTCGGTGGCGACTAGCGGGAGTCTTGCCTACAATGAGCAGTTCTTC. Amino acids: CASSSSVATSGSLAYNEQFF.

This rearrangement joins TRBV6-4 to TRBJ2-1, with 8 bases identical to TRBD1. The CDR3 covers 13 residues. In germline, CDR1 is MRHNA, CDR2 SNTAGT. The junction had 4 bases not matched to a gene; V was cut back by 0 bases and J by 12 bases. In DNA form, the CDR3 reads TGTGCCAGCAGTGACTCGGGGCAGGGGGCGCAGTTCTTC. It translates to CASSDSGQGAQFF.

The genes are TRBV18 and TRBJ2-1; D is unresolved. CDR3 length: 12 residues. Germline-derived CDR1 and CDR2 are KGHSH and LQKENI. The V and J ends lost 1 base and 7 bases respectively, with 5 bases between them. CDR3 sequence reads: CASSPQSNEQFF. CDR3 nucleotide sequence: TGTGCCAGCTCACCACAGAGTAATGAGCAGTTCTTC.

The V and J genes are TRBV11-2 and TRBJ2-7, with 9 bases identical to TRBD1. The germline V gene encodes CDR1 SGHAT and CDR2 FQNNGV. CDR3 length: 14 residues. J was trimmed by 4 bases and V by 1 base; bases with no gene match: 2. The CDR3 sequence: CASSLGTGVYEQYF. The CDR3 DNA reads TGTGCCAGCAGCTTAGGGACAGGGGTTTACGAGCAGTACTTC. The complete variable domain, with remaining parts taken from reference TRBV11-2 and TRBJ2-7, reads EAGVAQSPRYKIIEKRQSVAFWCNPISGHATLYWYQQILGQGPKLLIQFQNNGVVDDSQLPKDRFSAERLKGVDSTLKIQPAKLEDSAVYLCASSLGTGVYEQYFGPGTRLTVT.

This clone was recorded only once. This specimen includes other DNA sequences encoding the same CDR3. The J gene is TRBJ2-7, the V gene TRBV27; TRBD1 matches 9 bases. CDR1 and CDR2 from the germline V gene are MNHEY and SMNVEV (reference sequence). This CDR3 spans 14 amino acids. With 6 bases clipped from V and 5 bases from J, the junction kept 8 bases outside the gene matches. DNA of the CDR3: TGTGCCAGCAGGGGACCGGGACAGGGCCACGAGCAGTACTTC. Its protein product is CASRGPGQGHEQYF.

This chain links TRBV7-6 with TRBJ2-6, with 11 bases matching TRBD1. Germline assignment: CDR1 SGHVS and CDR2 FNYEAQ. The CDR3 is made up of 20 amino acids. J was trimmed by 0 bases and V by 1 base; bases with no gene match: 8. The CDR3 here is CASSLEIGDRGVSGANVLTF. The CDR3 region has the DNA TGTGCCAGCAGCTTAGAGATAGGGGACAGGGGGGTCTCTGGGGCCAACGTCCTGACTTTC. The whole variable domain, filled in from reference TRBV7-6 and TRBJ2-6, reads GAGVSQSPRYKVTKRGQDVALRCDPISGHVSLYWYRQALGQGPEFLTYFNYEAQQDKSGLPNDRFSAERPEGSISTLTIQRTEQRDSAMYRCASSLEIGDRGVSGANVLTFGAGSRLTVL.

A few counts support this clone. The J gene is TRBJ2-3, the V gene TRBV7-9; D call uncertain. Per germline, CDR1 SEHNR and CDR2 FQNEAQ (reference sequence). The V gene lost 1 base and the J gene lost 6 bases, with 14 bases spanning the gap. This CDR3 is 15 amino acids long. CDR3 sequence reads: CASSLGARTADTQYF. In DNA form, the CDR3 reads TGTGCCAGCAGCTTAGGAGCTAGGACGGCTGATACGCAGTATTTT.

This clone was seen once. The CDR3 DNA reads TGTGCCAGCAGCCAAGGCCGGGACAGGGGCACAGATACGCAGTATTTT. It codes for CASSQGRDRGTDTQYF. The chain has TRBV4-2 and TRBJ2-3; 9 bases match TRBD1. Trimming cost V 1 base and J 1 base; bases outside gene matches: 3. CDR1 is LGHNA and CDR2 is YNFKEQ in the germline V gene. The CDR3 totals 16 residues.

J is TRBJ2-5 and V is TRBV7-2; no reliable D call. CDR3 length: 13 amino acids. Trimming stripped 3 bases from V and 3 bases from J, with 8 bases between. Germline-derived CDR1 and CDR2 are SGHTA and FQGNSA. CDR3 in DNA: TGTGCCAGCAGCTTTGGACCAGAAGAGACCCAGTACTTC. Amino acid sequence: CASSFGPEETQYF.

The chain employs TRBV18 and TRBJ2-1, with a weak D call TRBD2 (5 bases). The CDR3 has 14 residues. The ends were cut back, 3 bases at V and 5 bases at J, with 11 bases in the middle. CDR1 is KGHSH and CDR2 is LQKENI in the germline V gene. CDR3: CASSPGAPHNEQFF. CDR3 nucleotide sequence: TGTGCCAGCTCACCGGGAGCTCCCCACAATGAGCAGTTCTTC.

This chain links TRBV10-2 with TRBJ1-5; D possibly corresponds to TRBD1 (5 bases). The CDR3 is 13 residues long. Germline loops: CDR1 WSHSY, CDR2 SAAADI. V lost 3 bases to trimming and J lost 9 bases, with 12 bases between them. The CDR3 reads CASSDGGSTPQHF. In DNA form, the CDR3 reads TGCGCCAGCAGTGACGGGGGATCCACGCCCCAGCATTTT.